The present T cell receptor (beta chain) was sequenced within a study of regulatory T cells in long-lasting Graves disease (TCRdb year 2021). Notes on the research overall: Newly diagnosed Graves' disease patients had taken antithyroid drugs for less than 3 months. Patients with persistent Graves' disease were compared with patients with newly diagnosed Graves' disease using TCR sequencing and RNA sequencing of peripheral blood. The study was conducted in China and was registered as a clinical trial. TCR sequencing covered about 13 persistent and about 20 newly diagnosed Graves' disease patients, around 33 samples in total.

Taken from cysteine to phenylalanine, the CDR3 has 14 residues. Only CDR3 DNA is held: 42 bases, read in frame from base 1. The germline V gene (reference sequence) provides CDR1 LNHDA and CDR2 SQIVND. The germline ends are 13 bases apart after V is trimmed by 5 bases and J by 3 bases. In regard to this clonotype: Its antigen is unknown. Qualities for individual bases were not recorded, and no much larger clone is one base off.

The sample's time point label, decoded: newly diagnosed GD, antithyroid drugs for less than 3 months. RNA was extracted from PBMCs in TRIzol for both TCR sequencing and RNA sequencing. The diagnosis of Graves' disease was made according to American Thyroid Association guidelines. Patients were recruited from an endocrinology department in Xi'an, China. From each patient, 7.5 to 9.5 milliliters of peripheral blood was collected into an EDTA anticoagulant tube. Ficoll Paque Plus density gradient separation was used to isolate PBMCs, and no additional T cell sorting was done. An Agilent 2100 Bioanalyzer and agarose gel were used to check RNA quality, while a NanoDrop 2000 measured RNA concentration. Library prep was done by multiplex PCR. Reads for this sample came from an Illumina HiSeq 4000. iRepertoire HTBI primers and Arm-PCR amplification of CDR3 regions were used to construct TCR beta libraries. Before sequencing, the PCR products went through gel purification. Per the authors' processing: Gene usage analysis of CDR3 amino acid clonotypes relied on the roughly 58 TRBV and 15 or so TRBJ segments identified across samples. COPE and FqMerger were used to merge the filtered high-quality paired reads into contigs. BLAST was used to align contigs to IMGT TRBV, TRBD and TRBJ reference genes, with CDR3 defined following IMGT. Highly expanded clones were defined as clonotypes with a frequency above 0.1%. Repertoire diversity was measured by Shannon entropy, and V-J evenness by the Gini coefficient. Clonotypes shared by more than one individual were considered public. TCRdb took the public reads, trimmed them with fastp at Q25, ran MiXCR for clone calling and kept in-frame beta chains. Rows with a matching CDR3 protein are joined into one entry that keeps the most common DNA and genes. The authors' filters were not applied to this entry. Present in this sample are 530,000 or so distinct CDR3 sequences, around 15% of which were seen just once. Approximately 12% of the sample goes to the ten largest clones.

What the work shows at the level of the full study, not this receptor alone: Lower TCR Shannon entropy and fewer highly expanded clones were observed in persistent Graves' disease patients than in newly diagnosed patients, which suggested clonal expansion. Only peripheral blood was studied, because thyroid tissue, the primary lesion, was inaccessible. A larger number of public clonotypes was shared among persistent patients (about 2,700) than among newly diagnosed patients (roughly 970). Preferential use of TRBV28, TRBJ1-2 and TRBJ2-5 was observed in persistent disease, whereas TRBV20-1 and TRBJ2-1 were favored in newly diagnosed disease. Only the TCR beta chain was sequenced and analyzed. The authors acknowledged the small sample size as a limitation that may reduce accuracy.

This sample also appeared in a second study, on T cells in Graves' hyperthyroidism and ophthalmopathy. That second publication adds: Stable Graves' hyperthyroidism was defined as no progression to ophthalmopathy during 18 months of follow-up. The hyperthyroidism patients were between 18 and 65 years old and newly diagnosed, with a disease duration of less than 2 months. Patients with uncontrolled infections, other autoimmune diseases, pregnancy or lactation were excluded. Diagnoses were based on clinical symptoms, serum thyroxine and TRAb, thyroid ultrasound and orbital computed tomography. The TCR CDR3 was subjected to a first round of RT-PCR using the HTBI primer set and the Qiagen OneStep RT-PCR kit. Most expanded thyroid clonotypes (frequency above 0.001) were also detected in blood, a finding suggesting that blood repertoires may reflect thyroid immune responses. Ophthalmopathy was separated from stable hyperthyroidism by a 13 V-J signature model, with over 85% sensitivity and roughly 81% specificity obtained in cross-validation and 80%/75% obtained in testing. In validation, the model predicted progression to ophthalmopathy a median of 6.5 months before onset, with approximately 68% sensitivity and roughly 72% specificity. A discovery cohort of 95 to 100 patients, approximately 45 with Graves' ophthalmopathy and 57 with stable Graves' hyperthyroidism, was used to find distinguishing TCR V-J signatures. Prospective prediction of ophthalmopathy was tested in an independent validation cohort of some 19 hyperthyroidism patients and 15 to 17 patients who later progressed to ophthalmopathy. The roughly 91 discovery patients were randomly divided into training and test sets at a 7:3 ratio. In about 6 Graves' hyperthyroidism patients, the study also compared T-cell repertoires from thyroid tissue with T-cell repertoires from blood. After blood sampling, hyperthyroidism patients were treated with methimazole at a starting dose of 30 mg daily, and ophthalmopathy patients were treated with high-dose intravenous methylprednisolone. Libraries were constructed in a second round of multiplex PCR, after which size selection and purification were performed. Paired-end sequencing of the libraries was performed with 100 bp reads on an Illumina HiSeq2000. Raw data were processed with SOAPnuke, discarding reads with adapters, uncalled bases, mean Phred below 15, or no exact constant-primer or identifier match. High-quality paired reads were merged using COPE v1.2.5, and each unique nucleotide sequence was defined as a clonotype. Clonotypes were aligned to IMGT TRBV, TRBD and TRBJ reference segments using MiTCR v1.1. Only V-J combinations with frequency above 0.0001, covering 99.2% of repertoires, were analysed. The TCS score was defined as the ratio of F50 (clonal expansion) to E x V (chaos), calculated using BLOSUM62-based TCRdist between CDR3 peptides within each V-J. Welch's t-statistics and random forest reduced roughly 530 V-J features to 13, which were used in a naive Bayes classifier (R e1071). Sample size was not statistically predetermined, and investigators were not blinded to group allocation. The paper reports TCR Vbeta CDR3 sequencing of approximately 140 peripheral blood samples: over 40 ophthalmopathy, approximately 74 hyperthyroidism and approximately 17 progressor patients.

The sample consisted of peripheral blood mononuclear cells (PBMCs), taken at new diagnosis, from a patient treated with antithyroid drugs. This receptor was obtained from a man between 18 and 35 years old with Graves disease. Donor details come from another sample of the same person, matched by shared clones. This chain is built from TRBV19 and TRBJ1-1; a tentative D call is TRBD1 (6 bases match). The DNA sequence reads TGTGCCAGTAGTCCGAGCAAGGGGGACACTGAAGCTTTCTTT. It is translated as CASSPSKGDTEAFF.